This TCR beta chain was identified during a study of coeliac disease. In the study overall: Without high-resolution HLA typing, biased TRBV7-2 usage was queried.

The table came from immunoSEQ multiplex PCR; TCRdb's copy has only in-frame clones and leaves some out. The sample has 4,000 to 6,000 clones, around 57% seen once. A few counts support this clone. This CDR3 region has 11 residues. V was cut by 5 bases and J by 8 bases, with 9 bases left in between. Germline CDR1 is SGHNT and CDR2 is YENEEA. Sequencing used lamina propria lymphocytes from the gut. This TCR was sampled from a woman in her 70s with celiac disease. V is TRBV11-3 and J is TRBJ1-1; D uncertain. CDR3 nucleotide sequence: TGTGCCAGCAGCGAGGCGGCGGAAGCTTTCTTT. It yields the protein CASSEAAEAFF. Full variable domain (remainder filled in from reference TRBV11-3 and TRBJ1-1): EAGVVQSPRYKIIEKKQPVAFWCNPISGHNTLYWYLQNLGQGPELLIRYENEEAVDDSQLPKDRFSAERLKGVDSTLKIQPAELGDSAVYLCASSEAAEAFFGQGTRLTVV.